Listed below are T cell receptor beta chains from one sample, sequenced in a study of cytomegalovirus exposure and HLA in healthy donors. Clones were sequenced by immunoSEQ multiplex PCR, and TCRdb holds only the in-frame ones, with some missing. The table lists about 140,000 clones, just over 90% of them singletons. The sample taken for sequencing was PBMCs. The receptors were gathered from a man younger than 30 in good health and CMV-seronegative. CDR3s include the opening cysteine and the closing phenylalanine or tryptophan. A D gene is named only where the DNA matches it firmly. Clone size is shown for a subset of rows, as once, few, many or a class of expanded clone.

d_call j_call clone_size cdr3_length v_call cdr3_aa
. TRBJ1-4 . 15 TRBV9 CASSVAGGGNEKLFF
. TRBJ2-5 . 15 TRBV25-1 CASSEGGTAGETQYF
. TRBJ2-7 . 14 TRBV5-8 CASSFSGASYEQYF
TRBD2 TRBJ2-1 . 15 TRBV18 CASSPGLARNNEQFF
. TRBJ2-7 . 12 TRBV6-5 CASRDKMYEQYF
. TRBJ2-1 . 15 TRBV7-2 CASSHLASSYNEQFF
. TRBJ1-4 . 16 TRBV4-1 CASSQDPSRANEKLFF
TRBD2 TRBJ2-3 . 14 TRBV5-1 CASTLGLARDTQYF
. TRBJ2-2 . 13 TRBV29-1 CSVGGRLSGELFF
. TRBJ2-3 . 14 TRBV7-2 CASCRGSPTDTQYF
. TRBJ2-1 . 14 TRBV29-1 CSVVSGSSYNEQFF
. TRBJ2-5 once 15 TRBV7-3 CASSLTGTGKETQYF
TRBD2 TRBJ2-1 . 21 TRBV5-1 CASSLAGGAGVPKGTYNEQFF
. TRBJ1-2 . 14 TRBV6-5 CASSYSQISYGYTF
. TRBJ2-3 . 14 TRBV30 CAWMSVANTDTQYF